The sequence of this T cell receptor (beta chain) was determined in a study of blood T cells in healthy people across ages. Study-level information: Capture via template switching afforded approximately one barcoded beta molecule per two T cells. The study, taken as a whole, reports: Age showed a roughly linear inverse relationship with TCR beta diversity per million T cells.

This clonotype was found many times. What it binds is unknown. A second PCR, run for roughly 7 to 12 cycles, used a sample-barcoded 5' primer plus a J-beta primer mix. Each TCR beta cDNA got a 12-nucleotide random molecular identifier. MiXCR, run by TCRdb on the 5' RACE reads, gives a single entry per CDR3 protein. The sample consists of 550,000 to 700,000 distinct CDR3 sequences, 25% to 30% of them appearing once. Source material: blood. The clonotype comes from a woman in her 70s in good health.

DNA for the CDR3: TGTGCCATCAGTTCGGCCAGCCGCACAGATACGCAGTATTTT. Its translation is CAISSASRTDTQYF. The chain is built from TRBV10-3 and TRBJ2-3; D not resolved. Trimming cost V 5 bases and J 1 base, with 10 bases left between them. From germline, CDR1 is ENHRY and CDR2 SYGVKD. The CDR3 contains 14 residues.